The source of this TCR beta chain is a study of cytomegalovirus exposure and HLA in healthy donors. Study findings and constraints: Presence/absence results assume similar sequencing depth per donor, which may not hold. HLA-A and HLA-B allele assignments for most subjects were reportedly predicted accurately using TCR beta sequences.

Regarding donors, all were healthy bone marrow donors. 60 Vbeta and 13 Jbeta primers were used in PCR. As originally analysed: The authors later counted about 80 million unique TCR beta chains, approximately 10 million of them shared. The table came from immunoSEQ multiplex PCR; TCRdb's copy has only in-frame clones and leaves some out. D and trimming come from the DNA, and the V and J calls and clone size come from that table. The sample holds approximately 190,000 clones. In germline, CDR1 is SGDLS, CDR2 YYNGEE. The CDR3 is 16 residues long. Between the trimmed V and J ends, which lost 3 bases and 6 bases, there was a span of 18 bases. As to this clone: The antigen is undetermined.

Sequenced material: PBMCs. The receptor comes from a boy between 10 and 17 years old in good health and CMV-seronegative. The chain couples TRBV9 to TRBJ2-2; D perhaps matches TRBD1 (6 bases). The CDR3 sequence: CASSETGIAVAGELFF. CDR3 coding DNA: TGTGCCAGCAGCGAAACAGGGATTGCGGTCGCCGGGGAGCTGTTTTTT.